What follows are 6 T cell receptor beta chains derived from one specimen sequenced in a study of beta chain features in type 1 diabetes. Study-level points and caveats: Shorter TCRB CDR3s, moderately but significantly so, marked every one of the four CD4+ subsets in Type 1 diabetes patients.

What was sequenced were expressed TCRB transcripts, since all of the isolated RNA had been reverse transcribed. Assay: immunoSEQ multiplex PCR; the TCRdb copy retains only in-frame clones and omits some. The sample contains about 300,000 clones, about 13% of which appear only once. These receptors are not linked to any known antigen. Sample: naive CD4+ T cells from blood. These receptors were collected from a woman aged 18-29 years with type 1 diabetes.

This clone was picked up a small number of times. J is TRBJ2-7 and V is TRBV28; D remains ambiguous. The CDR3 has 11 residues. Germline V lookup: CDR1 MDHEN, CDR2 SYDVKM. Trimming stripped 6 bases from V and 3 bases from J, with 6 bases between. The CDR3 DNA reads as TGTGCCAGCAGAGAGTACTACGAGCAGTACTTC. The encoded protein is CASREYYEQYF.

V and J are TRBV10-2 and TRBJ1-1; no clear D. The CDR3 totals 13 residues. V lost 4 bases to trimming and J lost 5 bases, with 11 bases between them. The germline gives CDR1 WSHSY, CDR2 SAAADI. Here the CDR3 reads CASSVRGRTEAFF. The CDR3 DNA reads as TGCGCCAGCAGTGTTCGCGGTAGGACTGAAGCTTTCTTT.

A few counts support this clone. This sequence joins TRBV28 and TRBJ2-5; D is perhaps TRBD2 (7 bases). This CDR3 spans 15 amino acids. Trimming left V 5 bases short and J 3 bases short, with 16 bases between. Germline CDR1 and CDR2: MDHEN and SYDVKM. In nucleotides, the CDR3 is TGTGCCAGCAGTCCGGGGGGCCCCAGGGAAGAGACCCAGTACTTC. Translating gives CASSPGGPREETQYF.

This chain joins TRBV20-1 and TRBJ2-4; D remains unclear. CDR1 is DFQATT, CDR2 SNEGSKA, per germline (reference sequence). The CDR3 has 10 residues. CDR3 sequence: CSLAKNIQYF. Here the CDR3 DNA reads TGCAGCCTAGCCAAAAACATTCAGTACTTC.

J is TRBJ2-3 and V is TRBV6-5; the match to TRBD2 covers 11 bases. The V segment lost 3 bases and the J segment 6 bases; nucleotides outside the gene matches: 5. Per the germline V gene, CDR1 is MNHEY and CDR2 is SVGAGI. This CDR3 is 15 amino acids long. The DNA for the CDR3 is TGTGCCAGCAGTTATACTAGCGGGAGTGAGGATACGCAGTATTTT. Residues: CASSYTSGSEDTQYF.

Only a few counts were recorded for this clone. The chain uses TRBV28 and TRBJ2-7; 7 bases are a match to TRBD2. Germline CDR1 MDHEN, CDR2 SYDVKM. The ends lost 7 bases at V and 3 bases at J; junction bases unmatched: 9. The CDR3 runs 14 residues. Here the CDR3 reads CASNLPERGYEQYF. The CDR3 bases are TGTGCCAGCAACCTTCCCGAGCGGGGCTACGAGCAGTACTTC.